This T cell receptor beta chain was sequenced for a study of blood T cell repertoires in COVID-19. The wider study: Nucleic acid was either cDNA or gDNA, and it came from T cells, B-cell-depleted T cells, or PBMCs.

The germline gives CDR1 SGHRS, CDR2 YFSETQ. V trimming: 3 bases; J trimming: 6 bases; junction bases outside the gene matches: 9. The CDR3 is 15 residues long. For recovered donors of Cohort 3, there were two negative PCRs, clearance, or symptom resolution. Sequencing used immunoSEQ multiplex PCR; TCRdb keeps in-frame clones, though not all of them. The table records about 400,000 clones, about 90% of them present only once. The origin of this receptor is a woman in her thirties who had recovered from COVID-19. The gene calls are TRBV5-1 and TRBJ2-7; 10 bases agree with TRBD1. Source material: PBMCs or T cells enriched from blood (not recorded which). In nucleotides, the CDR3 is TGCGCCAGCAGCTCGGAGGACAGGGGGTTCGGCGAGCAGTACTTC. It encodes CASSSEDRGFGEQYF.